This passage covers 31 T cell receptor beta chains from one sample sequenced in a study of Ad26.COV2.S vaccination and SARS-CoV-2 variants. The data were produced by immunoSEQ multiplex PCR, yet TCRdb's version contains in-frame clones alone and is incomplete. The repertoire has over 400,000 clones, roughly nine tenths of them found once; the top ten carry 2.5% to 3%. The treatment: 15 to 20 received Ad26.COV2.S at low or high dose, single or two shots; about 5 received placebo; per-sample allocation not given. Specimen acquisition occurred on day 63 following the initial vaccine or placebo injection. Here the sequenced sample was peripheral blood, taken in a trial of Ad26.COV2.S vaccine versus placebo. Receptors originate from a person between 18 and 59 years old who received the Ad26.COV2.S COVID-19 vaccine or a placebo.

The chain links TRBV29-1 to TRBJ2-1, with a tentative D call TRBD2 (7 bases). The CDR3 runs to 14 residues. Germline assignment: CDR1 SQVTM and CDR2 ANQGSEA. V was trimmed by 5 bases and J by 4 bases, leaving 15 bases between them. The CDR3 sequence is CSVRRRGGYNEQFF. CDR3 in DNA: TGCAGCGTTCGAAGAAGGGGGGGGTACAATGAGCAGTTCTTC.

CDR3 coding DNA: TGTGCCAGCAGCTTAGCGAAGAGGGGCCGGACTAATACGCAGTATTTT. Protein sequence: CASSLAKRGRTNTQYF. The J gene is TRBJ2-3, the V gene TRBV7-8; TRBD2 is a possible D gene (6 bases). The CDR3 runs to 16 residues. The V end was cut by 0 bases, the J end by 7 bases, with 17 bases between. Germline-derived CDR1 and CDR2 are SGHVS and FQNEAQ.

The chain has TRBV19 and TRBJ2-1; perhaps TRBD2 as D (6 bases). Germline CDR1 reads LNHDA; CDR2 reads SQIVND (reference sequence). Trimming stripped 6 bases from V and 8 bases from J, with 23 bases between. This CDR3 has 16 residues. The CDR3 loop is CASRARWPSAKDEQFF. CDR3 coding DNA: TGTGCCAGTAGGGCCCGCTGGCCTAGCGCCAAGGATGAGCAGTTCTTC.

This chain uses TRBV18 with TRBJ2-3, with TRBD2 matching over 11 bases. Germline-derived CDR1 and CDR2 are KGHSH and LQKENI. The ends lost 1 base at V and 4 bases at J; junction bases unmatched: 10. The CDR3 runs to 18 residues. This CDR3 reads CASSPLVSLAGGPDTQYF. The DNA for the CDR3 is TGTGCCAGCTCACCACTAGTGAGTCTAGCGGGAGGTCCAGATACGCAGTATTTT.

The CDR3 bases are TGTGCCAGCAGCTTAACCGGAGATAATTCACCCCTCCACTTT. Protein: CASSLTGDNSPLHF. The chain joins TRBV7-8 to TRBJ1-6; no reliable D call. V lost 2 bases, J lost 5 bases, and 7 bases lay in between. The germline V gene encodes CDR1 SGHVS and CDR2 FQNEAQ. This CDR3 is 14 amino acids long.

This chain links TRBV5-8 with TRBJ1-5, with D possibly matching TRBD1 (5 bases). CDR1 and CDR2 from the germline V gene are SGHTS and YDEGEE. V was trimmed by 4 bases and J by 4 bases, leaving 21 bases between them. There are 17 residues in the CDR3. The CDR3 reads CASSPWFTREGNQPQHF. In nucleotides, the CDR3 is TGTGCCAGCAGCCCATGGTTTACCCGGGAGGGGAATCAGCCCCAGCATTTT.

This clone has just one count. This rearrangement joins TRBV7-2 to TRBJ1-2; TRBD1 matches at 7 bases. Germline V gene data show CDR1 as SGHTA and CDR2 as FQGNSA. This CDR3 is 15 amino acids long. V shed 5 bases, J shed 6 bases, and the junction held 12 bases outside the gene matches. Here the CDR3 reads CASSRRDSALNGYTF. The CDR3 bases are TGTGCCAGCAGCCGCCGGGACAGCGCCCTAAATGGCTACACCTTC.

This chain connects TRBV4-3 to TRBJ2-4; D possibly corresponds to TRBD1 (5 bases). This CDR3 comprises 14 residues. In germline, CDR1 is LGHNA, CDR2 YSLEER. Trimming pared 4 bases from V and 5 bases from J, leaving 12 bases between. The CDR3 DNA reads TGCGCCAGCAGCCCCCCAGGGCTCCAAAACATTCAGTACTTC. Translation: CASSPPGLQNIQYF.

The gene calls are TRBV4-2 and TRBJ1-5; 9 bases align to TRBD1. The junction had 9 bases not matched to a gene; V was cut back by 2 bases and J by 4 bases. The CDR3 is made up of 17 amino acids. Germline values: CDR1 LGHNA, CDR2 YNFKEQ. CDR3 sequence (DNA): TGTGCCAGCAGCCAATACCGGGACAGGGAGAGGAATCAGCCCCAGCATTTT. Translated: CASSQYRDRERNQPQHF.

This chain joins TRBV4-3 and TRBJ1-1; TRBD1 agrees at 7 bases. Trimming at V came to 4 bases and at J to 1 base, leaving 6 bases not matched to a gene. The CDR3 is made up of 15 amino acids. In germline, CDR1 is LGHNA, CDR2 YSLEER. The CDR3 spells CASSPIDRENTEAFF. CDR3 in DNA: TGCGCCAGCAGCCCCATAGACAGGGAGAACACTGAAGCTTTCTTT.

V is TRBV7-3 and J is TRBJ2-2, with TRBD2 matching 8 bases. V lost 5 bases to trimming and J lost 5 bases; unmatched junction nucleotides: 10. The germline CDR1 and CDR2 sequences are SGHTA and FQGTGA. The CDR3 is made up of 16 amino acids. The CDR3 DNA follows: TGTGCCAGCAGCCAACAAGCGGGAGTAGGAACCGGGGAGCTGTTTTTT. This codes for CASSQQAGVGTGELFF.

This clone was observed a handful of times. This chain joins TRBV7-7 and TRBJ2-1, with D perhaps given as TRBD1 or TRBD2 (6 bases each). The CDR3 runs 17 residues. With 5 bases removed from V and 0 bases from J, the gap between germline ends came to 17 bases. Germline-derived CDR1 and CDR2 are SSHAT and FNYEAQ (reference sequence). The CDR3 bases are TGTGCCAGCAGCCCCACCACGGGGGCCAGCTCCTACAATGAGCAGTTCTTC. Protein product: CASSPTTGASSYNEQFF.

This chain connects TRBV6-5 to TRBJ2-7, with D possibly being TRBD1 or TRBD2 (5 bases each). This CDR3 comprises 13 residues. Trimming removed 6 bases at V and 7 bases at J, with 16 bases between. Germline values: CDR1 MNHEY, CDR2 SVGAGI. The CDR3 DNA reads as TGTGCCAGCAGATTAACCGGGACCCCTGAGCAGTACGTC. It is translated as CASRLTGTPEQYV.

The rearrangement joins TRBV5-1 to TRBJ1-6; D remains ambiguous. CDR1 and CDR2 (germline): SGHRS, YFSETQ. This CDR3 has 12 residues. Trimming took 4 bases from V and 10 from J, leaving 9 bases between them. Written as DNA, the CDR3 is TGCGCCAGCAGCCTCCCGGTCTCACCCCTCCACTTT. Its protein product is CASSLPVSPLHF.

In its sample, this clone was seen once. CDR3 nucleotide sequence: TGTGCCAGCAGCCAAATTTCGTTTGGGGAAAAACTGTTTTTT. Its protein is CASSQISFGEKLFF. The rearrangement joins TRBV3-1 (or the pseudogene TRBV3-2) to TRBJ1-4, with D uncertain. Trimming removed 2 bases at V and 8 bases at J, with 12 bases between. From germline, CDR1 is LGHDT and CDR2 YNNKEL (reference sequence). CDR3 length: 14 amino acids.

The V call is TRBV4-1, the J call TRBJ2-3; no definite D call. In germline, CDR1 is MGHRA, CDR2 YSYEKL. The CDR3 totals 15 residues. Trimming removed 1 base at V and 0 bases at J, with 8 bases between. The CDR3 protein is CASSQVRSSTDTQYF. CDR3 DNA sequence: TGCGCCAGCAGCCAAGTTAGGAGTAGCACAGATACGCAGTATTTT.

This chain connects TRBV5-6 to TRBJ2-1, with D possibly TRBD1 on 5 matching bases. The CDR3 sequence is 15 residues long. Germline V gene sequence: CDR1 SGHDT, CDR2 YYEEEE. Trimming took 4 bases from V and 2 from J, leaving 13 bases between them. The CDR3 region is CASSLRQKTYNEQFF. CDR3 DNA sequence: TGTGCCAGCAGCCTACGACAGAAGACCTACAATGAGCAGTTCTTC.

This clone was recorded only once. The chain recombines TRBV5-8 with TRBJ2-1, with 7 bases aligning to TRBD2. Germline trimming cut 4 bases from V and 7 bases from J; bases unmatched to any gene: 14. Germline CDR1 and CDR2: SGHTS and YDEGEE. The CDR3 is 16 residues long. The CDR3 DNA is TGTGCCAGCAGCCCGCTGGCGGGAGTAGGGTGGAATGAGCAGTTCTTC. Translated: CASSPLAGVGWNEQFF.

The chain recombines TRBV11-2 with TRBJ2-7; the match to TRBD2 covers 9 bases. The CDR3 covers 14 residues. The trim removed 6 bases at V and 2 bases at J, leaving 5 bases unmatched. CDR1 and CDR2 from the germline V gene are SGHAT and FQNNGV. CDR3 in amino acids: CASSSREGTYEQYV. The CDR3 nucleotides read TGTGCCAGCAGTTCGCGGGAGGGGACCTACGAGCAGTACGTC.

The V and J genes are TRBV15 and TRBJ1-6; no definite D call. The CDR3 totals 15 residues. From germline, CDR1 is LNHNV and CDR2 YYDKDF (reference sequence). Trimming took 0 bases from V and 10 from J, leaving 13 bases between them. CDR3 nucleotides: TGTGCCACCAGCAGAGATTCTGGGGTGGGGTCACCCCTCCACTTT. It yields the protein CATSRDSGVGSPLHF.

This clone was seen just once. The chain carries TRBV6-1 and TRBJ2-3; the match to TRBD1 covers 7 bases. CDR1 is MNHNS and CDR2 is SASEGT in the germline V gene. V gave up 4 bases and J gave up 1 base; unmatched junction bases: 8. The length of the CDR3 is 16 residues. In DNA form, the CDR3 reads TGTGCCAGCAGTGGACGACAGGGTTTAGGCACAGATACGCAGTATTTT. Amino acid sequence: CASSGRQGLGTDTQYF.

V usage is TRBV28 and J usage is TRBJ1-2; D is ambiguous. V lost 5 bases, J lost 5 bases, and 15 bases lay in between. The CDR3 has 14 residues. Germline lookup yields CDR1 MDHEN and CDR2 SYDVKM. This chain's CDR3 is CASSPPLGAYGYTF. For the CDR3, the DNA is TGTGCCAGCAGTCCACCCTTGGGAGCGTATGGCTACACCTTC.

The chain employs TRBV15 and TRBJ1-6; TRBD1 is a possible D gene (5 bases). V was shortened by 2 bases and J by 12 bases, with 17 bases between the two germline ends. The CDR3 has 15 amino acids. Germline V gene lookup returns CDR1 LNHNV and CDR2 YYDKDF (reference sequence). CDR3 in amino acids: CATSRNSGGVVPLHF. CDR3 DNA sequence: TGTGCCACCAGCAGAAACAGTGGGGGAGTGGTACCCCTCCACTTT.

This chain connects TRBV5-1 to TRBJ1-1, with TRBD1 as a possible D gene (5 bases). Germline lookup yields CDR1 SGHRS and CDR2 YFSETQ. The germline V and J ends were trimmed by 5 bases and 4 bases, with 24 bases remaining between them. This CDR3 is 17 amino acids long. The CDR3 nucleotides read TGCGCCAGCAGACTCCAACCCCAGGGTCGCCTAAGCACTGAAGCTTTCTTT. It specifies CASRLQPQGRLSTEAFF.

The V call is TRBV19, the J call TRBJ2-5, with 8 bases matching TRBD1. V dropped 5 bases and J dropped 2; count of bases not matched to a gene: 4. CDR1 is LNHDA and CDR2 is SQIVND in the germline V gene (reference sequence). This CDR3 comprises 14 residues. The CDR3 DNA follows: TGTGCCAGTAGTTCACGGACAGGGCAAGAGACCCAGTACTTC. Its protein is CASSSRTGQETQYF.

The chain is built from TRBV4-2 and TRBJ1-2; D is perhaps TRBD1 (6 bases). CDR1 and CDR2 from the germline V gene are LGHNA and YNFKEQ. This CDR3 contains 14 residues. Deletions cut 0 bases from V and 10 bases from J, with 15 bases between. The CDR3 region has the DNA TGTGCCAGCAGCCAAGAACCGGGACAATTAGACTACACCTTC. Translating gives CASSQEPGQLDYTF.

The V call is TRBV7-9, the J call TRBJ1-3, with D uncertain. With 0 bases removed from V and 0 bases from J, the gap between germline ends came to 9 bases. This CDR3 has 16 residues. Per the germline V gene, CDR1 is SEHNR and CDR2 is FQNEAQ (reference sequence). The CDR3 nucleotides read TGTGCCAGCAGCTTAGCGCGTGGAGGCTCTGGAAACACCATATATTTT. Translated, it gives CASSLARGGSGNTIYF.

This clone was detected only once. This chain links TRBV10-3 with TRBJ2-2; D assignment may be TRBD1 or TRBD2 (5 bases each). The CDR3 is 17 residues long. Germline-derived CDR1 and CDR2 are ENHRY and SYGVKD. Trimming took 0 bases from V and 1 from J, leaving 12 bases between them. The CDR3 DNA reads TGTGCCATCAGTGAGTCGAGGGACGTGTGGAACACCGGGGAGCTGTTTTTT. Translated: CAISESRDVWNTGELFF.

V and J are TRBV7-3 and TRBJ2-1, with TRBD2 matching 8 bases. Germline V gene data show CDR1 as SGHTA and CDR2 as FQGTGA. After removal of 6 bases from V and 4 bases from J, the junction contained 20 bases not matched to a gene. The CDR3 loop spans 19 amino acids. The CDR3 nucleotides read TGTGCCAGCAGTCCCCCAAAATCGGTAAGCGGGAGAGGTTACAATGAGCAGTTCTTC. It translates to CASSPPKSVSGRGYNEQFF. Full variable domain (missing parts from reference TRBV7-3 and TRBJ2-1): GAGVSQTPSNKVTEKGKYVELRCDPISGHTALYWYRQSLGQGPEFLIYFQGTGAADDSGLPNDRFFAVRPEGSVSTLKIQRTERGDSAVYLCASSPPKSVSGRGYNEQFFGPGTRLTVL.

V usage is TRBV9 and J usage is TRBJ2-7; 9 nucleotides agree with TRBD2. After removal of 3 bases from V and 4 bases from J, the junction contained 11 bases not matched to a gene. This CDR3 has 16 residues. Germline V gene sequence: CDR1 SGDLS, CDR2 YYNGEE. CDR3 sequence reads: CASSAQDASGAYEQYF. CDR3 bases: TGTGCCAGCAGCGCTCAAGATGCTAGCGGGGCTTACGAGCAGTACTTC.

This chain joins TRBV27 and TRBJ2-5, with 7 bases lining up with TRBD1. CDR3 length: 13 amino acids. With V trimmed by 10 bases and J by 1 base, 6 bases remained unmatched. CDR1 is MNHEY, CDR2 SMNVEV, per germline (reference sequence). The chain's CDR3 is CAILDRAQETQYF. The CDR3 bases are TGTGCCATCCTAGACAGGGCCCAAGAGACCCAGTACTTC.